The clone carrying this T cell receptor (beta chain) was recorded a few times. Its antigen is still unknown. The data derive from a study of T cell repertoires in cytomegalovirus infection. Across the whole study: Both CMV infection and a matching HLA type were indicated by public TCR beta signatures.

TCRdb analysed the reads with MiXCR anew, one entry per CDR3 protein. The table has almost 90,000 distinct CDR3 sequences, 25% to 30% seen once. Germline CDR1 reads LNHDA; CDR2 reads SQIVND (reference sequence). The CDR3 is made up of 13 amino acids. V was cut by 4 bases and J by 7 bases, with 8 bases left in between. This receptor was taken from a human donor in good health (CMV status not recorded). Some clones in this sample may be carry-over from other donors' samples. The chain joins TRBV19 to TRBJ1-6; maybe TRBD1 (6 bases). The material sequenced was CD8+ T cells from cultured PBMCs, taken from culture after CMV antigen stimulation. In DNA, the CDR3 is TGTGCCAGTAGTAACCAGGGGAATTCACCCCTCCACTTT. Residues: CASSNQGNSPLHF.